These T cell receptor beta chains were read from a single sample in a study of T-cell reconstitution after alpha-beta-depleted transplantation in children. Via MiXCR, TCRdb re-called the PCR reads, giving one row per CDR3 protein. The sample carries fewer than 550,000 distinct CDR3 sequences, about an eighth recorded once. The sequences come from PBMCs, mostly from graft donor cells, collected 180 days after TCRalphabeta/CD19-depleted stem cell transplant. The receptors were gathered from a female patient aged 2-10 years who had a stem cell transplant for aplastic anemia, so the T cells may come from the graft donor. CDR3s include the opening cysteine and the closing phenylalanine or tryptophan. The order of the fields is clone size, V gene, J gene, D gene, CDR3 protein, CDR3 DNA. The D gene is left open where the match is weak. Rows may omit the clone size; those that give it use once, few, many or a size class.

few	TRBV20-1	TRBJ2-2	TRBD2	CSARGPGLANTGELFF	TGCAGTGCTAGGGGGCCGGGACTAGCGAACACCGGGGAGCTGTTTTTT
.	TRBV7-9	TRBJ2-4	.	CASSRVLTKNIQYF	TGTGCCAGCAGCCGGGTCTTAACCAAAAACATTCAGTACTTC
few	TRBV3-1	TRBJ1-2	.	CASSLEAGHGYTF	TGTGCCAGCAGCCTCGAGGCAGGACATGGCTACACCTTC
few	TRBV20-1	TRBJ2-7	TRBD2	CSAGRGAGYEQYF	TGCAGTGCTGGGCGGGGGGCGGGTTACGAGCAGTACTTC
few	TRBV27	TRBJ1-5	.	CASRGAGNQPQHF	TGTGCCAGCAGGGGCGCAGGCAATCAGCCCCAGCATTTT
few	TRBV12-3/TRBV12-4	TRBJ2-2	.	CASSWGRLGTGELFF	TGTGCCAGCAGTTGGGGACGTTTAGGCACCGGGGAGCTGTTTTTT
.	TRBV15	TRBJ2-1	.	CATSREPGPGRSYNEQFF	TGTGCCACCAGCAGAGAACCGGGCCCGGGACGGTCCTACAATGAGCAGTTCTTC
.	TRBV7-8	TRBJ1-3	.	CASSFAGTGSGNTIYF	TGTGCCAGCAGCTTCGCCGGGACGGGCTCTGGAAACACCATATATTTT
.	TRBV4-1	TRBJ1-1	.	CASSQEAFF	TGCGCCAGCAGCCAAGAAGCTTTCTTT
.	TRBV9	TRBJ2-7	.	CASSVEARGTASSGGPYEQYF	TGTGCCAGCAGCGTAGAGGCGCGGGGGACAGCGAGTTCCGGCGGCCCCTACGAGCAGTACTTC
few	TRBV29-1	TRBJ1-1	.	CSAAPGTNTEAFF	TGCAGCGCCGCACCCGGGACAAACACTGAAGCTTTCTTT
few	TRBV20-1	TRBJ1-1	TRBD1	CSARDNRGTEAFF	TGCAGTGCTAGAGACAACAGGGGCACTGAAGCTTTCTTT
.	TRBV10-3	TRBJ2-3	.	CAISDSRQADTQYF	TGTGCCATCAGTGACTCCCGGCAAGCAGATACGCAGTATTTT
.	TRBV30	TRBJ1-1	.	CAWSVSENTEAFF	TGTGCCTGGAGTGTATCCGAGAACACTGAAGCTTTCTTT
few	TRBV6-1	TRBJ1-3	.	CASSEGGGGSGNTIYF	TGTGCCAGCAGTGAAGGGGGTGGTGGCTCTGGAAACACCATATATTTT
.	TRBV6-5	TRBJ2-1	.	CASSYLALRDEQFF	TGTGCCAGCAGTTACTTGGCCCTACGAGATGAGCAGTTCTTC